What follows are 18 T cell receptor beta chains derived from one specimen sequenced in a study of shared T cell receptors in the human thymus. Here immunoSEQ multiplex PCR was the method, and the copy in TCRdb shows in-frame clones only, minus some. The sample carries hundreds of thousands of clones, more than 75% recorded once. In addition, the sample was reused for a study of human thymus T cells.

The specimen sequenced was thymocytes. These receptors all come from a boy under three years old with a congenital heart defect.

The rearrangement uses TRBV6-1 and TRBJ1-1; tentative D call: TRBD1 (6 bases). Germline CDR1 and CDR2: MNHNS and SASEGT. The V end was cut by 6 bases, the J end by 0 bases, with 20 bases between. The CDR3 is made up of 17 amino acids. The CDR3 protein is CASREPGQGMMNTEAFF. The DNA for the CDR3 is TGTGCCAGCAGGGAACCGGGACAAGGCATGATGAACACTGAAGCTTTCTTT.

This chain's CDR3 is CATSMVREGNEQFF. The CDR3 DNA reads TGTGCCACCAGTATGGTGCGGGAAGGCAATGAGCAGTTCTTC. The chain couples TRBV15 to TRBJ2-1; D is possibly TRBD2 (6 bases). Germline lookup yields CDR1 LNHNV and CDR2 YYDKDF (reference sequence). The length of the CDR3 is 14 residues. Trimming removed 6 bases at V and 6 bases at J, with 15 bases between.

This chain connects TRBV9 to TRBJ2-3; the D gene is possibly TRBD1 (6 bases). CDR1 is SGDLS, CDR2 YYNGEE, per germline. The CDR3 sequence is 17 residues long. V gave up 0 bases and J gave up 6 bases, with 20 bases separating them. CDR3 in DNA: TGTGCCAGCAGCGTAGAACCTGGGGCAGGGGCCCCTGATACGCAGTATTTT. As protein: CASSVEPGAGAPDTQYF. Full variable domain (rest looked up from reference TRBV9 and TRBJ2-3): DSGVTQTPKHLITATGQRVTLRCSPRSGDLSVYWYQQSLDQGLQFLIQYYNGEERAKGNILERFSAQQFPDLHSELNLSSLELGDSALYFCASSVEPGAGAPDTQYFGPGTRLTVL.

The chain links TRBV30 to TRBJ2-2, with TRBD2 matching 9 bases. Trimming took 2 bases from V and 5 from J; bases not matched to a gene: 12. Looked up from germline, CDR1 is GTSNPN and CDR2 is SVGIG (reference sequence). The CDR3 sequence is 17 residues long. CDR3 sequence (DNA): TGTGCCTGGAGTCAAGGAGCCGGGACTAGCCTTACCGGGGAGCTGTTTTTT. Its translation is CAWSQGAGTSLTGELFF.

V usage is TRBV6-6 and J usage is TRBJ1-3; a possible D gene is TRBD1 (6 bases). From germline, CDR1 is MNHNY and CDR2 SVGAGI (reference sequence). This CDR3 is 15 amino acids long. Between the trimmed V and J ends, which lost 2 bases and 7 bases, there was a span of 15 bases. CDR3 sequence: CASSYPGQPPNTIYF. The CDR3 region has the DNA TGTGCCAGCAGTTACCCGGGACAACCGCCGAACACCATATATTTT.

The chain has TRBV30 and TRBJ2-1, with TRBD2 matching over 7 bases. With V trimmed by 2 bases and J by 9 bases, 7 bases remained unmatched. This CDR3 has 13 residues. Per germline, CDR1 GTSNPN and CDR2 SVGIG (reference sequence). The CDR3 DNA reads TGTGCCTGGAGTCCGGAGCGGGATCTTGAGCAGTTCTTC. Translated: CAWSPERDLEQFF.

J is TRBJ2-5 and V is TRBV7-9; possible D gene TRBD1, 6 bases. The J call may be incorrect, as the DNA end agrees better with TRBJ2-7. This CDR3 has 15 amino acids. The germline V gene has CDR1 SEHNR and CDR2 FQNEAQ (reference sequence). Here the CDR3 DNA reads TGTGCCAGCAGCTTAGGAAGACAGGCTACCTACGAGCAGTACTTC. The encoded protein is CASSLGRQATYEQYF.

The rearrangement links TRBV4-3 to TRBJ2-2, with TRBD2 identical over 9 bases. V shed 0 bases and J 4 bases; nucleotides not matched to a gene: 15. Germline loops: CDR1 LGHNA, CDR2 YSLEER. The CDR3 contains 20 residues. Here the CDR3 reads CASSQDPQFASGMGTGELFF. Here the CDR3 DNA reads TGCGCCAGCAGCCAAGATCCCCAGTTTGCTAGCGGGATGGGCACCGGGGAGCTGTTTTTT.

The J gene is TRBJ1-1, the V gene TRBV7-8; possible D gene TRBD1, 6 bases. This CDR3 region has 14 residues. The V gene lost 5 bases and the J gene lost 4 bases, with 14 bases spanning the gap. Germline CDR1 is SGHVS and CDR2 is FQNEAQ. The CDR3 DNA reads TGTGCCAGCAGCGCCCCACAGGGTCCCACTGAAGCTTTCTTT. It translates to CASSAPQGPTEAFF.

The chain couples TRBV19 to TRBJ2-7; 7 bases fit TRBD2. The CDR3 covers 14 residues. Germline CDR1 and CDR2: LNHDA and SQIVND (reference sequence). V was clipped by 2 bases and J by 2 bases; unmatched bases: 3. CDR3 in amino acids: CASSIKRDTYEQYF. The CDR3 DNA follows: TGTGCCAGTAGTATAAAGCGGGATACCTACGAGCAGTACTTC.

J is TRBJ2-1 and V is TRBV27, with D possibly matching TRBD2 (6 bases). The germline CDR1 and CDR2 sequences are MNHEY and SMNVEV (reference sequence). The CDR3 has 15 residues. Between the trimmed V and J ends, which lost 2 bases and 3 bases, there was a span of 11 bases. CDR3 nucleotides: TGTGCCAGCAGTTTAACGGGAGAGAGCTACAATGAGCAGTTCTTC. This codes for CASSLTGESYNEQFF.

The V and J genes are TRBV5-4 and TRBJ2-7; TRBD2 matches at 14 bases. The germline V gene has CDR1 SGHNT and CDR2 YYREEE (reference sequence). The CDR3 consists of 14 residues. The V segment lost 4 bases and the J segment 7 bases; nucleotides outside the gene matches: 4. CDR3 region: CASSPTSGRGEQYF. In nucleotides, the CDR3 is TGTGCCAGCAGCCCGACTAGCGGGAGGGGTGAGCAGTACTTC.

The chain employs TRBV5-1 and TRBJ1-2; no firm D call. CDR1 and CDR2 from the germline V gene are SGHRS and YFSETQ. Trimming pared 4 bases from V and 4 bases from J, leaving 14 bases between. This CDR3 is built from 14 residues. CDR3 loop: CASSPEDNGYGYTF. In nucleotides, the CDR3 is TGCGCCAGCAGCCCAGAAGACAATGGCTATGGCTACACCTTC.

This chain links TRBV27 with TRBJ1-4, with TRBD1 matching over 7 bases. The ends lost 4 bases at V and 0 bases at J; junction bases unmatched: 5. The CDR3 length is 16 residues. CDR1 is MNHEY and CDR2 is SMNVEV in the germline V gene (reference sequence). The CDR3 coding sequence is TGTGCCAGCAGTTGGGACAGCGCTCCAACTAATGAAAAACTGTTTTTT. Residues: CASSWDSAPTNEKLFF.

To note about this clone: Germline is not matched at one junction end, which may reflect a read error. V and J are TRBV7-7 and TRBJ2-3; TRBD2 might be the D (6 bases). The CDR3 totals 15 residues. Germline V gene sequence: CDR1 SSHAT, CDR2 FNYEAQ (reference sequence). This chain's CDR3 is CASSPIRGGSDTQYF. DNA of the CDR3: TGTGCTAGCAGCCCAATCCGGGGAGGTTCAGATACGCAGTATTTT.

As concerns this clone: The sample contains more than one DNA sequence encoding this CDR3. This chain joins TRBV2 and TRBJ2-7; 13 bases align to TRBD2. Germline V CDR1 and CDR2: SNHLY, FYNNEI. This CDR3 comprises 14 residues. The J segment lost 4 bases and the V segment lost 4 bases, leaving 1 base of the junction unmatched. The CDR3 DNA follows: TGTGCCAGCAGTGGGACTAGCGGGAGTTACGAGCAGTACTTC. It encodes CASSGTSGSYEQYF.

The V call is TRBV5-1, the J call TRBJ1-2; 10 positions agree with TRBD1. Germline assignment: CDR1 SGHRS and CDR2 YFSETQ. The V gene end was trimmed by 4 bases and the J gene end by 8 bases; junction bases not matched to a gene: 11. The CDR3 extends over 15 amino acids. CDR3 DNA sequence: TGCGCCAGCAGCCCGACAGGGGGCGGAGGGCGAGGCTACACCTTC. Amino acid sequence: CASSPTGGGGRGYTF.

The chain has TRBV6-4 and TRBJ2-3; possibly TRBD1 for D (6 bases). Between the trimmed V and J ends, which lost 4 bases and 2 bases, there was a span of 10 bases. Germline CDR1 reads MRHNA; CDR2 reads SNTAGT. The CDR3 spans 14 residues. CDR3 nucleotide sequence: TGTGCCAGCAGTGCAGGGGCGCCCACAGATACGCAGTATTTT. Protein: CASSAGAPTDTQYF.